This T cell receptor (beta chain) was sequenced in a study of cytomegalovirus exposure and HLA in healthy donors. Overall study: Genotyping showed roughly 86% of hundreds of donors falling in the Caucasian-associated ancestry cluster.

The CDR3 runs 17 residues. General study results and limits: It was taken for granted in presence/absence analyses that sequencing depth across donors was roughly uniform. Some segments of the V type, notably TRBV6-2 and TRBV6-3, were excluded as indistinguishable.

The study ran its PCR with 60 Vbeta and 13 Jbeta primers. Profiling relied on immunoSEQ multiplex PCR, and the TCRdb table lists in-frame clones only, not all of them. This repertoire shows 130,000 to 150,000 clones, roughly 78% found once; its top ten account for around 3%. Worth noting for this clone: Its antigen remains unknown.

The clonotype originates from a female donor in good health and CMV-seronegative. The rearrangement links TRBV21-1 to TRBJ2-5; TRBD2, the table's D call, lacks a check against the DNA. TRBV21-1 represents a pseudogene. The sequenced sample consisted of PBMCs. The CDR3 nucleotides are TGTGCCAGCAGCAAACCTGTTTGGCTAGCGGGAGGAGAGACCCAGTACTTC. As protein: CASSKPVWLAGGETQYF.